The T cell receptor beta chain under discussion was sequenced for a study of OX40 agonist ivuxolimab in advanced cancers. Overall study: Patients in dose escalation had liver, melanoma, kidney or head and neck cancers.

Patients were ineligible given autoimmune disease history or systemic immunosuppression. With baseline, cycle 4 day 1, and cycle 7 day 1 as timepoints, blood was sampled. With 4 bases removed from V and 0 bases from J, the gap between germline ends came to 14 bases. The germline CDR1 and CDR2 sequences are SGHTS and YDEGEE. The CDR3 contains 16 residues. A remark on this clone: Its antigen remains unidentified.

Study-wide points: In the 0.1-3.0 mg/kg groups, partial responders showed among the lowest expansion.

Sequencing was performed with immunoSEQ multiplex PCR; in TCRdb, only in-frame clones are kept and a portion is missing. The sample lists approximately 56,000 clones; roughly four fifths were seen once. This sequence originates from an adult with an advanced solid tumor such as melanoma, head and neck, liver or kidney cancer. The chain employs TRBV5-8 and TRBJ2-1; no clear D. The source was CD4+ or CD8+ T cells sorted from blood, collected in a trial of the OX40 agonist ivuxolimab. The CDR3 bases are TGTGCCAGCAGCCCGCCCTTCTTTAGCTCCTACAATGAGCAGTTCTTC. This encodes CASSPPFFSSYNEQFF.